One sample yielded the 23 T cell receptor beta chains listed below, sequenced in a study of blood T cell repertoires in COVID-19 (dated by TCRdb to 2020 to 2021). Library construction relied on the immunoSEQ multiplex PCR assay. Drawn from immuneACCESS, this table holds only the in-frame rearrangements with V and J called that TCRdb kept. Clones are partly lost; checked studies trace under half to an unresolved V gene and leave the rest unexplained. This sample holds more than 25,000 clones; almost 85% were observed only once. 5% to 7.5% of the sample belongs to the ten largest clones. The sequenced sample was peripheral blood. The source is a man aged 55 to 70 with active COVID-19.

The gene calls are TRBV18 and TRBJ1-5; TRBD1 matches at 9 bases. The CDR3 contains 15 residues. V trimming: 2 bases; J trimming: 6 bases; junction bases outside the gene matches: 5. CDR1 and CDR2 (germline): KGHSH, LQKENI. Here the CDR3 reads CASSPAGQGSQPQHF. The CDR3 nucleotides read TGTGCCAGCTCACCAGCGGGACAGGGAAGTCAGCCCCAGCATTTT.

The chain has TRBV7-9 and TRBJ2-1; the D gene is possibly TRBD2 (5 bases). CDR1 SEHNR and CDR2 FQNEAQ come from the germline V gene (reference sequence). The V end was cut by 8 bases, the J end by 7 bases, with 15 bases between. CDR3 length equals 13 residues. The CDR3 DNA is TGTGCCAGCGGCCCCGACGGGATTAATGAGCAGTTCTTC. This gives the protein CASGPDGINEQFF.

The chain combines TRBV7-2 with TRBJ1-6; D gene ambiguous. Germline lookup yields CDR1 SGHTA and CDR2 FQGNSA. The V end was cut by 1 base, the J end by 7 bases, with 11 bases between. CDR3 length: 15 residues. CDR3 in amino acids: CASSLGPGRNSPLHF. The CDR3 DNA reads as TGTGCCAGCAGCTTAGGCCCGGGGAGGAATTCACCCCTCCACTTT.

The genes are TRBV9 and TRBJ2-1, with a weak D call TRBD2 (6 bases). Germline V gives CDR1 SGDLS, CDR2 YYNGEE. V was shortened by 0 bases and J by 4 bases, with 11 bases between the two germline ends. CDR3 length: 15 amino acids. The CDR3 bases are TGTGCCAGCAGCGTAGGGACCGGGAGTTACAATGAGCAGTTCTTC. Its translation is CASSVGTGSYNEQFF.

This rearrangement joins TRBV7-3 to TRBJ1-3; D possibly corresponds to TRBD1 (6 bases). Germline loops: CDR1 SGHTA, CDR2 FQGTGA. V dropped 4 bases and J dropped 1 base, with 8 bases sitting between them. The CDR3 consists of 14 residues. This CDR3 reads CASSSGTSGNTIYF. The CDR3 region has the DNA TGTGCCAGCAGCTCCGGGACATCTGGAAACACCATATATTTT.

The chain uses TRBV18 and TRBJ2-7; 8 bases match TRBD2. The length of the CDR3 is 14 residues. V lost 4 bases and J lost 6; bases outside the gene matches: 8. Germline assignment: CDR1 KGHSH and CDR2 LQKENI. CDR3 nucleotide sequence: TGTGCCAGCTCACGCAACGGGGGGGACGGCGAGCAGTACTTC. Translated, it gives CASSRNGGDGEQYF.

V and J are TRBV19 and TRBJ1-6, with D possibly being TRBD1 (6 bases). The CDR3 is made up of 17 amino acids. The germline gives CDR1 LNHDA, CDR2 SQIVND (reference sequence). V was shortened by 5 bases and J by 0 bases, with 14 bases between the two germline ends. CDR3 sequence (DNA): TGTGCCAGTAGTGTTTATGGACAGAGCTCCTATAATTCACCCCTCCACTTT. The encoded protein is CASSVYGQSSYNSPLHF.

This chain connects TRBV11-1 to TRBJ2-1, with TRBD2 matching over 8 bases. Losses at the gene ends were 5 bases for V and 8 bases for J; bases not matched to a gene: 11. This CDR3 comprises 15 residues. Per the germline V gene, CDR1 is SGHAT and CDR2 is FQDESV (reference sequence). CDR3 bases: TGTGCCAGCAGCGGCGGACTAGCACCGAAAGATGAGCAGTTCTTC. It specifies CASSGGLAPKDEQFF.

V and J are TRBV7-9 and TRBJ2-3; 13 bases align to TRBD2. J gave up 2 bases and V 4 bases, and 6 bases lay outside the gene matches. This CDR3 comprises 17 residues. CDR1 and CDR2 (germline): SEHNR, FQNEAQ (reference sequence). CDR3 coding DNA: TGTGCCAGCAGCTCCCCACTAGCGGGAGGGGACACAGATACGCAGTATTTT. Translating gives CASSSPLAGGDTDTQYF. Drawing the rest from reference TRBV7-9 and TRBJ2-3, the complete variable domain is DTGVSQNPRHKITKRGQNVTFRCDPISEHNRLYWYRQTLGQGPEFLTYFQNEAQLEKSRLLSDRFSAERPKGSFSTLEIQRTEQGDSAMYLCASSSPLAGGDTDTQYFGPGTRLTVL.

V usage is TRBV5-8 and J usage is TRBJ2-3, with a tentative D call TRBD2 (6 bases). Germline V gene data show CDR1 as SGHTS and CDR2 as YDEGEE. The CDR3 sequence is 17 residues long. Trimming shortened V by 0 bases and J by 2 bases, and 16 bases separated the two germline ends. The CDR3 nucleotides read TGTGCCAGCAGCTTGGGGGGGGTTTTAGCGACCACAGATACGCAGTATTTT. It is translated as CASSLGGVLATTDTQYF.

The chain couples TRBV18 to TRBJ1-4; no definite D call. The V gene lost 0 bases and the J gene lost 7 bases, with 15 bases spanning the gap. The CDR3 consists of 16 residues. Germline CDR1 and CDR2: KGHSH and LQKENI. CDR3 in DNA: TGTGCCAGCTCACCACCCCGTGCCCCGGGGAGTGAAAAACTGTTTTTT. Translating gives CASSPPRAPGSEKLFF.

This clone was recorded a few times. The DNA for the CDR3 is TGTGCCAGCAGTACCCACGGGGGGCGAGACGGGGAGCTGTTTTTT. Translation gives CASSTHGGRDGELFF. The chain links TRBV2 to TRBJ2-2; possibly TRBD2 for D (7 bases). Per the germline V gene, CDR1 is SNHLY and CDR2 is FYNNEI. V shed 5 bases and J shed 7 bases, with 17 bases lying between them. The CDR3 covers 15 residues.

The CDR3 coding sequence is TGTGCCAGCAGGCGGACTAGCGGGAGGGGGGATACGCAGTATTTT. It yields the protein CASRRTSGRGDTQYF. The V call is TRBV28, the J call TRBJ2-3; 15 nucleotides align to TRBD2. Germline V gene lookup returns CDR1 MDHEN and CDR2 SYDVKM. The J segment lost 6 bases and the V segment lost 6 bases, leaving 4 bases of the junction unmatched. This CDR3 region has 15 residues.

This clone has just one count. This chain connects TRBV5-1 to TRBJ2-7; 15 bases line up with TRBD2. This CDR3 has 15 residues. The germline V gene has CDR1 SGHRS and CDR2 YFSETQ. V shed 5 bases, J shed 4 bases, and the junction held 4 bases outside the gene matches. In nucleotides, the CDR3 is TGCGCCAGCAGTGGACTAGCGGGAGGGGAATACGAGCAGTACTTC. Its protein product is CASSGLAGGEYEQYF.

CDR3 sequence: CASSFFNGELFF. The CDR3 nucleotides are TGTGCCAGCAGTTTCTTTAACGGGGAGCTGTTTTTT. The rearrangement links TRBV27 to TRBJ2-2, with D unclear. Between the trimmed V and J ends, which lost 3 bases and 7 bases, there was a span of 6 bases. The CDR3 is 12 residues long. From germline, CDR1 is MNHEY and CDR2 SMNVEV (reference sequence).

This clone qualifies as medium-sized. The rearrangement uses TRBV7-9 and TRBJ2-7; weak D call: TRBD1 (5 bases). The V gene's germline CDR1 is SEHNR and CDR2 FQNEAQ (reference sequence). With 0 bases removed from V and 6 bases from J, the gap between germline ends came to 18 bases. The CDR3 extends over 16 amino acids. CDR3 nucleotides: TGTGCCAGCAGCTTAGCTGGGGCCCTTACGACGGGCGAGCAGTACTTC. Its translation is CASSLAGALTTGEQYF.

This chain joins TRBV6-1 and TRBJ2-5; tentative D call: TRBD2 (7 bases). V shed 3 bases and J shed 4 bases, with 21 bases lying between them. The CDR3 consists of 17 residues. Germline loops: CDR1 MNHNS, CDR2 SASEGT. The CDR3 reads CASSEPQQGGRRETQYF. CDR3 DNA sequence: TGTGCCAGCAGTGAGCCCCAACAGGGAGGGAGGAGAGAGACCCAGTACTTC.

The chain couples TRBV27 to TRBJ1-1; D not certain. Trimming took 4 bases from V and 0 from J, leaving 6 bases between them. CDR3 length: 13 amino acids. Looked up from germline, CDR1 is MNHEY and CDR2 is SMNVEV (reference sequence). CDR3 coding DNA: TGTGCCAGCAGTTCACTTCTGAACACTGAAGCTTTCTTT. Its protein product is CASSSLLNTEAFF.

This sequence joins TRBV3-1 (or the pseudogene TRBV3-2) and TRBJ1-2, with D possibly TRBD1 on 6 matching bases. CDR1 is LGHDT, CDR2 YNNKEL, per germline (reference sequence). Deletions cut 3 bases from V and 6 bases from J, with 11 bases between. CDR3 length: 13 residues. DNA for the CDR3: TGTGCCAGCAGCCATGTCACAGGGAATGGCTACACCTTC. Encoded protein: CASSHVTGNGYTF.

The rearrangement joins TRBV5-4 to TRBJ2-1; possibly TRBD1 for D (6 bases). Trimming removed 0 bases at V and 6 bases at J, with 13 bases between. In germline, CDR1 is SGHNT, CDR2 YYREEE (reference sequence). The CDR3 has 15 amino acids. DNA for the CDR3: TGTGCCAGCAGCTTGGATCCCGGACAGACCAATGAGCAGTTCTTC. Protein product: CASSLDPGQTNEQFF.

The gene calls are TRBV7-9 and TRBJ1-2; D not resolved. The germline V gene encodes CDR1 SEHNR and CDR2 FQNEAQ (reference sequence). The CDR3 spans 14 residues. The ends were cut back, 4 bases at V and 3 bases at J, with 12 bases in the middle. The CDR3 DNA follows: TGTGCCAGCAGCTCCGGACTAAACCACTATGGCTACACCTTC. Translation: CASSSGLNHYGYTF.

This rearrangement joins TRBV6-5 to TRBJ1-1; 7 bases are a match to TRBD1. Looked up from germline, CDR1 is MNHEY and CDR2 is SVGAGI. V was pared by 5 bases and J by 2 bases, with 5 bases of the junction left unmatched. The CDR3 is made up of 14 amino acids. CDR3 DNA sequence: TGTGCCAGCAGTAGCCGACAGGGCAACACTGAAGCTTTCTTT. It codes for CASSSRQGNTEAFF.

The J gene is TRBJ2-1, the V gene TRBV18; D ambiguous. CDR3 length: 12 residues. Germline-derived CDR1 and CDR2 are KGHSH and LQKENI. The V end lost 6 bases, the J end lost 6 bases, and 9 bases lay between the germline ends. CDR3 DNA sequence: TGTGCCAGCTCCCTGCCCAGCAATGAGCAGTTCTTC. It codes for CASSLPSNEQFF.